Presented here are 2 T cell receptor beta chains from one specimen sequenced in a study of blood T cell repertoires in COVID-19. Using immunoSEQ multiplex PCR, the repertoire was profiled, and TCRdb retains in-frame clones only, with some absent. In the table there are more than 150,000 clones, 90% of which are singletons. Sequencing was carried out using peripheral blood. The receptors were gathered from a man aged 45-65 years with acute or convalescent COVID-19.

The CDR3 is CASSYWADSNQPQHF. DNA for the CDR3: TGTGCCAGCAGTTACTGGGCAGATAGCAATCAGCCCCAGCATTTT. The rearrangement uses TRBV28 and TRBJ1-5; D call uncertain. Germline V gene sequence: CDR1 MDHEN, CDR2 SYDVKM. V lost 4 bases to trimming and J lost 0 bases, with 10 bases between them. The CDR3 runs to 15 residues.

This clone was recorded only once. The V gene is TRBV28, the J gene TRBJ2-7, with 8 bases fitting TRBD2. Germline trimming cut 5 bases from V and 7 bases from J; bases unmatched to any gene: 10. The V gene's germline CDR1 is MDHEN and CDR2 SYDVKM. The CDR3 has 14 residues. CDR3: CASSTTGGVREQYF. The CDR3 region has the DNA TGTGCCAGCAGTACCACCGGGGGGGTGCGGGAGCAGTACTTC.